Listed here are 26 T cell receptor beta chains from one sample, sequenced in a study of graft-versus-host responses after intestinal transplantation. Profiled with immunoSEQ multiplex PCR; TCRdb holds only in-frame clones, not every one. The sample has around 45,000 clones; about 93% are singletons. These receptors' targets are unknown. This specimen was unstimulated CD4+ T cells sorted from spleen or lymph node cells, taken before transplant. These receptors were collected from a human donor who was the organ donor for an intestinal transplant.

Worth noting for this clone: This CDR3 is also generated by other DNA sequences in the sample. V gene TRBV7-2 combines with J gene TRBJ2-5; D ambiguous. The germline V and J ends were trimmed by 1 base and 5 bases, with 5 bases remaining between them. The length of the CDR3 is 12 residues. From germline, CDR1 is SGHTA and CDR2 FQGNSA. The CDR3 bases are TGTGCCAGCAGCTTAGTCCGGGAGACCCAGTACTTC. Translated: CASSLVRETQYF.

V is TRBV4-1 and J is TRBJ2-7; 7 bases are shared with TRBD1. CDR1 MGHRA and CDR2 YSYEKL come from the germline V gene. This CDR3 region has 15 residues. Trimming cost V 1 base and J 5 bases; bases outside gene matches: 8. Here the CDR3 reads CASSQVGQVGNEQYF. The CDR3 coding sequence is TGCGCCAGCAGCCAAGTCGGACAGGTCGGGAACGAGCAGTACTTC.

This clone is labeled as medium-sized. The CDR3 DNA sequence: TGTGCCAGCAGCTTAGCGCTCTACGAGCAGTACTTC. Translation: CASSLALYEQYF. The genes are TRBV7-2 and TRBJ2-7, with unresolved D. The germline V gene encodes CDR1 SGHTA and CDR2 FQGNSA. The CDR3 length is 12 residues. V was trimmed by 0 bases and J by 3 bases, leaving 3 bases between them. The full variable domain, its missing parts supplied by reference TRBV7-2 and TRBJ2-7, is GAGVSQSPSNKVTEKGKDVELRCDPISGHTALYWYRQSLGQGLEFLIYFQGNSAPDKSGLPSDRFSAERTGGSVSTLTIQRTQQEDSAVYLCASSLALYEQYFGPGTRLTVT.

V is TRBV4-2 and J is TRBJ2-7; 10 bases agree with TRBD2. The CDR3 consists of 15 residues. V trimming: 4 bases; J trimming: 3 bases; junction bases outside the gene matches: 6. Germline-derived CDR1 and CDR2 are LGHNA and YNFKEQ. Here the CDR3 DNA reads TGTGCCAGCAGCCTCGGGACTAGCGATGACTACGAGCAGTACTTC. Amino acids: CASSLGTSDDYEQYF.

This chain uses TRBV6-5 with TRBJ1-4, with D unclear. Trimming left V 0 bases short and J 6 bases short, with 11 bases between. In germline, CDR1 is MNHEY, CDR2 SVGAGI. The CDR3 contains 15 residues. The CDR3 DNA sequence: TGTGCCAGCAGTTACTCGGCAACGGCATATGAAAAACTGTTTTTT. Translated: CASSYSATAYEKLFF.

The chain is built from TRBV6-1 and TRBJ2-3; 11 nucleotides match TRBD2. V lost 0 bases, J lost 1 base, and 0 bases stayed unmatched. CDR3 length equals 16 residues. CDR1 MNHNS and CDR2 SASEGT come from the germline V gene. The CDR3 coding sequence is TGTGCCAGCAGTGAAGCGGGACTAGCGGGCACAGATACGCAGTATTTT. Its translation: CASSEAGLAGTDTQYF.

This clone was seen once. This chain joins TRBV4-3 and TRBJ2-3; a possible D gene is TRBD2 (6 bases). CDR1 is LGHNA, CDR2 YSLEER, per germline. The CDR3 totals 14 residues. V lost 1 base to trimming and J lost 7 bases, with 12 bases between them. The CDR3 nucleotides read TGCGCCAGCAGCCAAGGAGGCGGGGCGAATACGCAGTATTTT. Protein sequence: CASSQGGGANTQYF.

V gene TRBV4-3 combines with J gene TRBJ2-3; TRBD2 matches at 15 bases. The CDR3 has 18 residues. The V gene's germline CDR1 is LGHNA and CDR2 YSLEER. The ends lost 1 base at V and 0 bases at J; junction bases unmatched: 2. CDR3 sequence reads: CASSQGTSGRASTDTQYF. For the CDR3, the DNA is TGCGCCAGCAGCCAAGGGACTAGCGGGAGGGCTAGCACAGATACGCAGTATTTT.

As to this clone: Relative to the germline gene, one junction end is altered; a read error may explain this. The chain couples TRBV7-3 to TRBJ2-5, with TRBD2 as a possible D gene (5 bases). CDR3 length: 10 amino acids. CDR1 is SGHTA and CDR2 is FQGTGA in the germline V gene. Written as DNA, the CDR3 is TGTGCCAGCAGCTTAAACCTCGGGGACTTC. Translated: CASSLNLGDF.

The J gene is TRBJ1-4, the V gene TRBV30, with 7 bases that match TRBD1. CDR1 and CDR2 from the germline V gene are GTSNPN and SVGIG (reference sequence). The CDR3 contains 16 residues. Germline trimming cut 0 bases from V and 0 bases from J; bases unmatched to any gene: 4. CDR3 sequence: CAWSVGRGATNEKLFF. The CDR3 DNA follows: TGTGCCTGGAGTGTGGGCAGGGGGGCAACTAATGAAAAACTGTTTTTT.

This chain joins TRBV18 and TRBJ2-7; 8 bases map to TRBD2. This CDR3 is built from 14 residues. The V segment lost 4 bases and the J segment 3 bases; nucleotides outside the gene matches: 5. Germline V gene data show CDR1 as KGHSH and CDR2 as LQKENI. In DNA form, the CDR3 reads TGTGCCAGCTCACGTACTAGCGGAAGCTACGAGCAGTACTTC. This encodes CASSRTSGSYEQYF.

The J gene is TRBJ1-6, the V gene TRBV11-2, with D perhaps matching TRBD1 (5 bases). This CDR3 has 15 amino acids. Germline lookup yields CDR1 SGHAT and CDR2 FQNNGV. V lost 1 base to trimming and J lost 4 bases, with 8 bases between them. The CDR3 DNA is TGTGCCAGCAGCTTAGTAGGGGATTATAATTCACCCCTCCACTTT. This codes for CASSLVGDYNSPLHF.

This clone was seen only once. The chain carries TRBV4-3 and TRBJ2-2; the match to TRBD1 covers 8 bases. Trimming removed 6 bases from V and 0 bases from J; junction bases left unmatched: 9. CDR1 and CDR2 from the germline V gene are LGHNA and YSLEER. There are 17 residues in the CDR3. The CDR3 DNA follows: TGCGCCAGCAGTCCTCCAGGGGGCTTCGCGAACACCGGGGAGCTGTTTTTT. Its translation: CASSPPGGFANTGELFF.

This chain links TRBV28 with TRBJ1-1; D call uncertain. Germline V gene lookup returns CDR1 MDHEN and CDR2 SYDVKM. Trimming cost V 2 bases and J 1 base, with 5 bases left between them. This CDR3 is built from 13 residues. The CDR3 bases are TGTGCCAGCAGTTTACGGGGGAACACTGAAGCTTTCTTT. Protein: CASSLRGNTEAFF.

J is TRBJ2-5 and V is TRBV6-5; 11 nucleotides match TRBD1. V was pared by 6 bases and J by 4 bases, with 4 bases of the junction left unmatched. CDR3 length equals 14 residues. CDR1 is MNHEY, CDR2 SVGAGI, per germline. The CDR3 DNA reads as TGTGCCAGCAGCCGGACAGGGGGCATAGAGACCCAGTACTTC. It specifies CASSRTGGIETQYF.

The J gene is TRBJ1-2, the V gene TRBV18; the D is unclear. CDR3 length equals 15 residues. The germline CDR1 and CDR2 sequences are KGHSH and LQKENI. V lost 1 base and J 2 bases, leaving 11 bases between the germline ends. The CDR3 region is CASSPQGDGNYGYTF. CDR3 nucleotides: TGTGCCAGCTCACCACAGGGAGACGGGAACTATGGCTACACCTTC.

The genes are TRBV7-3 and TRBJ2-4, with 8 bases identical to TRBD1. CDR1 is SGHTA and CDR2 is FQGTGA in the germline V gene. The CDR3 sequence is 15 residues long. The junction had 10 bases not matched to a gene; V was cut back by 4 bases and J by 8 bases. The CDR3 DNA reads as TGTGCCAGCAGCTACAACGGACAGGGATCACACATTCAGTACTTC. Amino acid sequence: CASSYNGQGSHIQYF.

This chain uses TRBV6-5 with TRBJ2-3; D ambiguous. V lost 0 bases and J lost 2, with 6 bases in between. This CDR3 is 14 amino acids long. The germline CDR1 and CDR2 sequences are MNHEY and SVGAGI. CDR3 sequence (DNA): TGTGCCAGCAGTTACTCCATGGCCACAGATACGCAGTATTTT. Translation gives CASSYSMATDTQYF.

DNA for the CDR3: TGTGCTAGTGGTCCAGTAGCGGGGACCGGGGAGCTGTTTTTT. Its protein product is CASGPVAGTGELFF. V usage is TRBV12-5 and J usage is TRBJ2-2, with TRBD2 identical over 8 bases. CDR1 and CDR2 from the germline V gene are LGHNT and FRNRAP. This CDR3 region has 14 residues. V trimming: 5 bases; J trimming: 5 bases; junction bases outside the gene matches: 4.

This clone was picked up a small number of times. The chain is built from TRBV28 and TRBJ1-2; 9 nucleotides agree with TRBD1. The CDR3 length is 17 residues. J gave up 6 bases and V 5 bases, and 16 bases lay outside the gene matches. The germline gives CDR1 MDHEN, CDR2 SYDVKM. The CDR3 reads CASSPGTGYLALDGYTF. In DNA form, the CDR3 reads TGTGCCAGCAGTCCAGGGACAGGGTATCTCGCTTTGGATGGCTACACCTTC.

V gene TRBV27 combines with J gene TRBJ2-7; D unresolved. The CDR3 contains 14 residues. V was clipped by 5 bases and J by 2 bases, with 13 bases between them. Germline assignment: CDR1 MNHEY and CDR2 SMNVEV (reference sequence). The DNA of the CDR3 is TGTGCCAGCAGTAGGAGCCGAGACGCCTACGAGCAGTACTTC. Translated, it gives CASSRSRDAYEQYF.

The chain carries TRBV4-2 and TRBJ1-3, with 9 bases lining up with TRBD1. Germline lookup yields CDR1 LGHNA and CDR2 YNFKEQ. V trimming: 5 bases; J trimming: 0 bases; junction bases outside the gene matches: 5. The CDR3 is made up of 16 amino acids. CDR3 bases: TGTGCCAGCAGCTCGGACAGGGGCCTCTCTGGAAACACCATATATTTT. It yields the protein CASSSDRGLSGNTIYF.

The chain joins TRBV21-1 to TRBJ1-5; the table names TRBD1, a call not compared with the DNA. TRBV21-1 is a pseudogene segment. The CDR3 totals 14 residues. The CDR3, as DNA: TGTGCCAGCAGCAAAGAGAAGGGGGATCAGCCCCAGCATTTT. Translation: CASSKEKGDQPQHF.

This rearrangement joins TRBV19 to TRBJ2-5; 8 bases align to TRBD1. The J call is in doubt because the DNA end fits TRBJ2-7 better. The CDR3 extends over 16 amino acids. Germline CDR1 reads LNHDA; CDR2 reads SQIVND (reference sequence). This chain's CDR3 is CASSIRGTGPSYEQYF. CDR3 coding DNA: TGTGCCAGTAGTATACGGGGGACAGGACCCTCCTACGAGCAGTACTTC.

The chain employs TRBV19 and TRBJ2-4; 11 nucleotides line up with TRBD1. This CDR3 is 19 amino acids long. CDR1 is LNHDA and CDR2 is SQIVND in the germline V gene (reference sequence). V gave up 0 bases and J gave up 3 bases; unmatched junction bases: 10. CDR3 bases: TGTGCCAGTAGTATAGACCCCGCGGGGACAGGGGGTCACAAAAACATTCAGTACTTC. This gives the protein CASSIDPAGTGGHKNIQYF.

The V and J genes are TRBV7-2 and TRBJ2-2; D uncertain. This CDR3 comprises 13 residues. Trimming left V 3 bases short and J 1 base short, with 3 bases between. CDR1 and CDR2 (germline): SGHTA, FQGNSA. As DNA, the CDR3 is TGTGCCAGCAGCTTCGGGAACACCGGGGAGCTGTTTTTT. This gives the protein CASSFGNTGELFF.